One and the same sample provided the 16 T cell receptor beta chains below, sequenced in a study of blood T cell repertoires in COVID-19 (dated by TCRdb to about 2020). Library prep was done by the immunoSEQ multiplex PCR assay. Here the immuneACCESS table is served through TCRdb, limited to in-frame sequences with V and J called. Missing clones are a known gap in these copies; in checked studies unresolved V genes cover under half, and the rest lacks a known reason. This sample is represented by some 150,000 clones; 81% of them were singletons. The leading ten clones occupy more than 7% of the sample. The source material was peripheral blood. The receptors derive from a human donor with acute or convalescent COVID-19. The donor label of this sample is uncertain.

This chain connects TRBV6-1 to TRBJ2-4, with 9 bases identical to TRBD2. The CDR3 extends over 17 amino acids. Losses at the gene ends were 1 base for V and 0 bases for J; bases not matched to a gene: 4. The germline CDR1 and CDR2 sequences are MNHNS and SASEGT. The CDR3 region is CASSEVWRGGAKNIQYF. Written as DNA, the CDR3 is TGTGCCAGCAGTGAAGTCTGGCGGGGGGGAGCCAAAAACATTCAGTACTTC.

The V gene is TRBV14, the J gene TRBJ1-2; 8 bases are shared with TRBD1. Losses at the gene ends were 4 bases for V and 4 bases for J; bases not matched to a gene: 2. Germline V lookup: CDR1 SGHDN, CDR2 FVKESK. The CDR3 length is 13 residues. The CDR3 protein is CASSPGGGYGYTF. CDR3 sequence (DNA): TGTGCCAGCAGCCCAGGGGGCGGCTATGGCTACACCTTC.

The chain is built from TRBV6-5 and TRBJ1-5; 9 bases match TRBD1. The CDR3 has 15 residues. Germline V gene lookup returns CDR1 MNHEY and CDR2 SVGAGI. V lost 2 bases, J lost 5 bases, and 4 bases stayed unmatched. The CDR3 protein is CASSYAGQGDQPQHF. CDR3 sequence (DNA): TGTGCCAGCAGTTACGCGGGACAGGGTGATCAGCCCCAGCATTTT.

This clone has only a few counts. The DNA for the CDR3 is TGTGCCAGCTCCCCCGGGACAGCGAGCGGCTACACCTTC. Translation: CASSPGTASGYTF. The chain uses TRBV18 and TRBJ1-2; the match to TRBD1 covers 7 bases. There are 13 residues in the CDR3. Germline V CDR1 and CDR2: KGHSH, LQKENI. Unmatched junction bases numbered 9, after V lost 6 bases and J lost 8 bases.

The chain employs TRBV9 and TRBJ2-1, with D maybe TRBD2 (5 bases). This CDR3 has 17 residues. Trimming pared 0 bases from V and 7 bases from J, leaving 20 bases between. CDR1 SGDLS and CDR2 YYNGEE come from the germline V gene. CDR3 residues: CASSVEPGESPGNEQFF. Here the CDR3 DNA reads TGTGCCAGCAGCGTAGAGCCTGGAGAGAGCCCGGGGAATGAGCAGTTCTTC.

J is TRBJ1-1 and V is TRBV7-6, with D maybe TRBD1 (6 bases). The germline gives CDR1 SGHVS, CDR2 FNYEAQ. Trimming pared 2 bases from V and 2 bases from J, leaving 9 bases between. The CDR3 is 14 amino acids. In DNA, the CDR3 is TGTGCCAGCAGCTTAACAGGGCCTAACACTGAAGCTTTCTTT. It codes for CASSLTGPNTEAFF.

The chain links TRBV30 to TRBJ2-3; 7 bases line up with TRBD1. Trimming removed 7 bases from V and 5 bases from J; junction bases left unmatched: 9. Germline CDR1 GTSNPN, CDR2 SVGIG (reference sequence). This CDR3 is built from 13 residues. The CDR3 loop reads CAFETGKGDTQYF. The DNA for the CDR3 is TGTGCCTTCGAGACAGGGAAGGGAGATACGCAGTATTTT.

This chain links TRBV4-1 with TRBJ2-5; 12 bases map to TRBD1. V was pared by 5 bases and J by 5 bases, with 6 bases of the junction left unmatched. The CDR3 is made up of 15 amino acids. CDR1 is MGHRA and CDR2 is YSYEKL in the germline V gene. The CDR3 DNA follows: TGCGCCAGCAGCTCCGGGACAGGGGGCGTGGAGACCCAGTACTTC. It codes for CASSSGTGGVETQYF.

Written as DNA, the CDR3 is TGTGCCAGCAGTTACCGGGACAGGGCCTACGAGCAGTACTTC. It codes for CASSYRDRAYEQYF. The genes are TRBV6-5 and TRBJ2-7; TRBD1 agrees at 9 bases. This CDR3 spans 14 amino acids. Germline CDR1 reads MNHEY; CDR2 reads SVGAGI. V was clipped by 2 bases and J by 2 bases; unmatched bases: 1.

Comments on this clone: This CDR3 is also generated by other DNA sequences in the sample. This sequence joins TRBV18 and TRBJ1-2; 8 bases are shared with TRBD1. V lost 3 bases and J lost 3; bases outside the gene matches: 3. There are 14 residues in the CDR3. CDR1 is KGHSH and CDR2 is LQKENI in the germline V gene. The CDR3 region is CASSPLDRDYGYTF. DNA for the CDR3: TGTGCCAGCTCACCTTTGGACAGGGACTATGGCTACACCTTC.

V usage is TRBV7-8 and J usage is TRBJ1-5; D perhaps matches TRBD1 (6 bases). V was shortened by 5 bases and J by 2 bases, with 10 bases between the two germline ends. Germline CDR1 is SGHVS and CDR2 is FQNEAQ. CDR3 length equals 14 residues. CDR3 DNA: TGTGCCAGCAGCCCAGGGGTCGGCAATCAGCCCCAGCATTTT. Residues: CASSPGVGNQPQHF.

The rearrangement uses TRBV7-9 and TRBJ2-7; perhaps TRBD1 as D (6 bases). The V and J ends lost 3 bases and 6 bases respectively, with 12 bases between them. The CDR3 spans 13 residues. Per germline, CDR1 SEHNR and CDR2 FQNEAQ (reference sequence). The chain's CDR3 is CASSFDRRSEQYF. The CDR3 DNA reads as TGTGCCAGCAGCTTCGACAGGAGGAGCGAGCAGTACTTC.

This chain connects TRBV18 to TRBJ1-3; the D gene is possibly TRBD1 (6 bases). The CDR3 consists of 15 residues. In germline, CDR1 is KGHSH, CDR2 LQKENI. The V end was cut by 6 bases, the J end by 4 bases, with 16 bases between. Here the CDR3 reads CASSPRTGSGNTIYF. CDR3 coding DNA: TGTGCCAGCTCGCCCAGAACAGGGTCCGGAAACACCATATATTTT.

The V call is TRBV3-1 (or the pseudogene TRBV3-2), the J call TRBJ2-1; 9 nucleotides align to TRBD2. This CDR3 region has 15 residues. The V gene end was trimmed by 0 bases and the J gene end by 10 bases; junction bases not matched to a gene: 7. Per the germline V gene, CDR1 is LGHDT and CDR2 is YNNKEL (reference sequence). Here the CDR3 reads CASSQEGLAGTEQFF. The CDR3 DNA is TGTGCCAGCAGCCAAGAGGGTCTAGCGGGGACCGAGCAGTTCTTC.

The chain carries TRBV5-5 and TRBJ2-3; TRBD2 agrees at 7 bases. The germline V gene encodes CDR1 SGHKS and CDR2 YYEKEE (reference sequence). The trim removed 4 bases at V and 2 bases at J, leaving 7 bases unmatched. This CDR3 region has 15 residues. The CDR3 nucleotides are TGTGCCAGCAGCCGATCGGCGGGGGTCACAGATACGCAGTATTTT. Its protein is CASSRSAGVTDTQYF.

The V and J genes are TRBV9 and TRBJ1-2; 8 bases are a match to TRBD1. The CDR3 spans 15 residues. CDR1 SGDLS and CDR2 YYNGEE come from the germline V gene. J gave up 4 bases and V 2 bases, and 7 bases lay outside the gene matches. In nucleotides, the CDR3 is TGTGCCAGCAGCGTCACCGGACAGGGCGGCTATGGCTACACCTTC. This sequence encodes CASSVTGQGGYGYTF.